This is a list of T cell receptor beta chains from one sample in a study of shared clonotypes between healthy human individuals. TCRdb keeps only in-frame clones here, not all; method: immunoSEQ multiplex PCR. The table has approximately 650,000 clones, around 95% seen once; the top ten hold 0.11%. The specimen was naive CD8+ T cells sorted from blood. The receptors were sampled from a woman aged 25 to 39 in good health. Both conserved end residues are part of each CDR3. D genes are given only for firm matches. Clone size is stated in some rows and not others, as once, few, many or a class when expanded.

NA,TRBV28,TRBJ2-6,NA,CASIPRRGSSGANVLTF,TGTGCCAGCATTCCGAGGAGAGGGTCGTCTGGGGCCAACGTCCTGACTTTC
NA,TRBV19,TRBJ2-7,NA,CASSISSSLEQYF,TGTGCCAGTAGTATAAGTAGTAGTCTGGAGCAGTACTTC
NA,TRBV27,TRBJ2-7,NA,CASNAGRRAGEQYF,TGTGCCAGCAACGCCGGTAGGAGGGCTGGCGAGCAGTACTTC
NA,TRBV7-7,TRBJ2-5,NA,CASSPPGGSETQYF,TGTGCCAGCAGCCCTCCTGGTGGGTCGGAGACCCAGTACTTC
NA,TRBV7-9,TRBJ2-1,NA,CASSSPAHSYNEQFF,TGTGCCAGCAGCTCTCCGGCCCACTCCTACAATGAGCAGTTCTTC
NA,TRBV27,TRBJ2-7,TRBD2,CASSQTSGAAYEQYF,TGTGCCAGCAGTCAAACTAGCGGGGCAGCCTACGAGCAGTACTTC
NA,TRBV6-5,TRBJ2-2,NA,CASSPGTGNTGELFF,TGTGCCAGCAGTCCCGGGACTGGGAACACCGGGGAGCTGTTTTTT
NA,TRBV28,TRBJ2-2,NA,CASSFRDMKSNTGELFF,TGTGCCAGCAGTTTCCGGGACATGAAATCGAACACCGGGGAGCTGTTTTTT
NA,TRBV28,TRBJ2-1,NA,CASSLFRPPLGNEQFF,TGTGCCAGCAGTTTATTTCGTCCACCACTGGGCAATGAGCAGTTCTTC
NA,TRBV28,TRBJ2-1,TRBD2,CASSSAREANSYNEQFF,TGTGCCAGCAGTAGCGCACGGGAGGCTAACTCCTACAATGAGCAGTTCTTC
NA,TRBV29-1,TRBJ2-7,TRBD1,CSVGDRGYEQYF,TGCAGCGTTGGGGACAGGGGGTACGAGCAGTACTTC
NA,TRBV19,TRBJ2-1,NA,CASLNRPDNEQFF,TGTGCCAGCCTTAACAGGCCCGACAATGAGCAGTTCTTC
once,TRBV27,TRBJ2-1,TRBD2,CASSPGTSGHNEQFF,TGTGCCAGCAGCCCAGGGACTAGCGGGCACAATGAGCAGTTCTTC
NA,TRBV11-2,TRBJ2-5,TRBD2,CASSGGDQETQYF,TGTGCCAGCAGTGGGGGGGACCAAGAGACCCAGTACTTC
NA,TRBV9,TRBJ2-7,NA,CASSPGTDSYEQYF,TGTGCCAGCAGTCCCGGGACGGATTCCTACGAGCAGTACTTC
NA,TRBV6-1,TRBJ2-7,TRBD2,CASSEAVSGRGYEQYF,TGTGCCAGCAGTGAAGCCGTTAGCGGGAGGGGCTACGAGCAGTACTTC